The rows below give T cell receptor beta chains drawn from one sample of a study of CD8 T cells in ankylosing spondylitis. In TCRdb, the 5' RACE reads were re-called with MiXCR into one record per CDR3 protein. Of 150,000 to 200,000 distinct CDR3 sequences listed, more than 9% were seen once; the top ten hold about 29%. Sequenced input: blood, either unsorted or a sorted T cell fraction (not recorded which). These receptors were taken from a male donor with ankylosing spondylitis or in good health (not recorded which). Both conserved end residues are part of each CDR3. Some rows mark clone size as missing; the rest say once, few, many or name a class of expanded clone.

V: TRBV7-8; size: .; CDR3: CASSISLDRAEYGYTF
V: TRBV6-1; size: .; CDR3: CASSKGGGKEETQYF
V: TRBV12-3/TRBV12-4; size: few; CDR3: CASSTRTGNQPQHF
V: TRBV4-3; size: .; CDR3: CASSQEGQGRAEQYF
V: TRBV7-1; size: .; CDR3: CACSQVVGGTSDYNEQFF
V: TRBV4-2; size: many; CDR3: CASSQAEQGPAF
V: TRBV6-1; size: few; CDR3: CASSAGTVNTGELFF
V: TRBV5-1; size: many; CDR3: CASSLSGEGSSPLHF
V: TRBV12-3/TRBV12-4; size: many; CDR3: CASRIMPGHEQFF
V: TRBV7-9; size: .; CDR3: CASSPWTGSSGTDTQYF
V: TRBV29-1; size: many; CDR3: CSVETSGSDTQYF
V: TRBV19; size: .; CDR3: CASSISSGVPTEQFF
V: TRBV2; size: .; CDR3: CASSDDSNQPQHF
V: TRBV10-2; size: many; CDR3: CASMAGAHNEQFF
V: TRBV28; size: many; CDR3: CATRRGYSNQPQHF
V: TRBV7-2; size: few; CDR3: CASSLAGRGQTEAFF
V: TRBV12-3/TRBV12-4; size: many; CDR3: CASSDPGLVYEQYF
V: TRBV4-1; size: many; CDR3: CASSHLTGGREAFF
V: TRBV21-1; size: many; CDR3: CASSKKRTGVLSGNTIYF
V: TRBV20-1; size: many; CDR3: CSARRQVEQFF
V: TRBV5-5; size: .; CDR3: CASSSGQNTEAFF
V: TRBV11-1; size: few; CDR3: CASSFSPSTTVLPFGYTF
V: TRBV5-1; size: many; CDR3: CASSLEGASGANVLTF
V: TRBV2; size: few; CDR3: CASSGGGRSGLNTQYF
V: TRBV10-3; size: medium-sized; CDR3: CAISRTGTDFSYEQYF
V: TRBV5-1; size: many; CDR3: CASSLDWGQGTGELFF
V: TRBV2; size: .; CDR3: CASKANSYNEQFF
V: TRBV2; size: few; CDR3: CATIPGQAANYGYTF
V: TRBV9; size: .; CDR3: CASSSRGGPQDTQYF
V: TRBV24-1; size: many; CDR3: CATSDLGRERDEQFF
V: TRBV5-1; size: few; CDR3: CASSLGLVEETQYF
V: TRBV10-2; size: .; CDR3: CASGNVGRTNTEAFF
V: TRBV28; size: .; CDR3: CASSLEQGRPSYEQYF
V: TRBV10-3; size: many; CDR3: CAISEPGLAGEQYF
V: TRBV6-2/TRBV6-3; size: .; CDR3: CASSPDRRYEQYF
V: TRBV12-3/TRBV12-4; size: many; CDR3: CASSPSLGLAAQFF
V: TRBV5-1; size: many; CDR3: CASSHPPGLAGGPRDEQFF
V: TRBV25-1; size: few; CDR3: CASSAGTSGLRQYF
V: TRBV12-3/TRBV12-4; size: many; CDR3: CASSFAGQKTYEQYF
V: TRBV10-1; size: many; CDR3: CASSERPKLAGSNEQFF
V: TRBV27; size: few; CDR3: CASSPRTLHLNAFF
V: TRBV5-1; size: many; CDR3: CASSRDASSYEQYF
V: TRBV29-1; size: few; CDR3: CSVEDQVRTYNEQFF
V: TRBV6-1; size: many; CDR3: CASTLGLNTEAFF
V: TRBV15; size: many; CDR3: CATRAQETQYF
V: TRBV15; size: few; CDR3: CATSRAVAGAYEQYF
V: TRBV15; size: medium-sized; CDR3: CATSDKSEGVYNEQFF